Listed here is a single TCR beta chain. Its cognate antigen is unknown. Per germline, CDR1 MNHEY and CDR2 SVGEGT. Germline trimming cut 2 bases from V and 1 base from J; bases unmatched to any gene: 6. The CDR3 is made up of 17 amino acids. Assay: immunoSEQ multiplex PCR; the TCRdb copy retains only in-frame clones and omits some. The sample consists of some 42,000 clones, around four fifths of them appearing once. The data belong to a study of T cell responses to AZD1222 COVID-19 vaccine. Study outcomes and limitations: Donors skewed white British and female; clonal diversity was possibly underestimated.

The sequence was obtained from an adult who received the AZD1222 COVID-19 vaccine. Here the sequenced sample was peripheral blood, taken 28 days after the second AZD1222 dose. The chain recombines TRBV6-2 or TRBV6-3 with TRBJ2-2, with 8 bases fitting TRBD1. The CDR3 loop reads CASSYLRQGMNTGELFF. In DNA, the CDR3 is TGTGCCAGCAGTTACCTCAGACAGGGGATGAACACCGGGGAGCTGTTTTTT.